The 30 T cell receptor beta chains below were found in one sample sequenced in a study of cytotoxic CD8 clonotypes in ibrutinib-treated CLL. TCRdb keeps only in-frame clones here, not all; method: immunoSEQ multiplex PCR. The sample records 150,000 to 200,000 clones, approximately 90% being singletons. Material: PBMCs, obtained at disease progression, from a patient treated with ibrutinib. The receptor set was obtained from a human donor with chronic lymphocytic leukemia.

The V call is TRBV21-1, the J call TRBJ2-7; the table's D call of TRBD2 was not tested on the DNA. TRBV21-1 is marked as a pseudogene. The length of the CDR3 is 12 residues. DNA for the CDR3: TGTGCCAGCCCCTGCGGGGGCTACGAGCAGTACTTC. Translating it yields CASPCGGYEQYF.

The chain has TRBV19 and TRBJ2-5, with D maybe TRBD2 (5 bases). The germline V and J ends were trimmed by 4 bases and 5 bases, with 14 bases remaining between them. The CDR3 totals 14 residues. The germline CDR1 and CDR2 sequences are LNHDA and SQIVND (reference sequence). CDR3 DNA sequence: TGTGCCAGTAGTACAGGACTTGGCGTGGAGACCCAGTACTTC. It codes for CASSTGLGVETQYF.

The chain uses TRBV6-5 and TRBJ2-1; D might be TRBD2 (5 bases). Trimming stripped 0 bases from V and 10 bases from J, with 16 bases between. Looked up from germline, CDR1 is MNHEY and CDR2 is SVGAGI. The CDR3 contains 15 residues. The CDR3 sequence is CASSYSLGVRGEQFF. The CDR3 coding sequence is TGTGCCAGCAGTTACTCGTTGGGAGTTCGGGGAGAGCAGTTCTTC.

The rearrangement joins TRBV27 to TRBJ2-1; 15 positions agree with TRBD2. Germline V gives CDR1 MNHEY, CDR2 SMNVEV (reference sequence). Unmatched junction bases numbered 10, after V lost 4 bases and J lost 0 bases. The CDR3 has 20 amino acids. The CDR3, as DNA: TGTGCCAGCAGTTCCTCGGCCGGGACTAGCGGGAGGCTCTCCTACAATGAGCAGTTCTTC. Amino acids: CASSSSAGTSGRLSYNEQFF.

This clone was seen a single time. The chain employs TRBV12-5 and TRBJ1-4, with 8 bases fitting TRBD1. The CDR3 is 15 amino acids. CDR1 and CDR2 from the germline V gene are LGHNT and FRNRAP. The J segment lost 4 bases and the V segment lost 6 bases, leaving 7 bases of the junction unmatched. The CDR3 sequence: CASGPGTGLNEKLFF. The CDR3 bases are TGTGCTAGTGGCCCCGGGACAGGACTTAATGAAAAACTGTTTTTT.

The chain has TRBV27 and TRBJ2-3, with 13 bases that match TRBD2. The CDR3 sequence is 13 residues long. Germline CDR1 reads MNHEY; CDR2 reads SMNVEV (reference sequence). For the CDR3, the DNA is TGTGCTACGGGACTAGCGGGGACAGATACGCAGTATTTT. Its translation is CATGLAGTDTQYF.

This chain joins TRBV6-6 and TRBJ1-5; unclear D gene. V dropped 7 bases and J dropped 1 base, with 14 bases sitting between them. The germline V gene encodes CDR1 MNHNY and CDR2 SVGAGI (reference sequence). The CDR3 has 15 residues. For the CDR3, the DNA is TGTGCCAGCAATCGGGAGGGTAGGAGCAATCAGCCCCAGCATTTT. Translation gives CASNREGRSNQPQHF.

This clone was found once. The chain uses TRBV7-2 and TRBJ2-1, with TRBD1 as a possible D gene (6 bases). Trimming removed 5 bases at V and 9 bases at J, with 14 bases between. Germline lookup yields CDR1 SGHTA and CDR2 FQGNSA. The CDR3 extends over 13 amino acids. The CDR3 here is CASSSTGHIEQFF. The CDR3 DNA is TGTGCCAGCAGCAGTACGGGACACATTGAGCAGTTCTTC.

V is TRBV19 and J is TRBJ1-2; D not certain. The germline V and J ends were trimmed by 3 bases and 0 bases, with 8 bases remaining between them. The CDR3 spans 14 residues. Germline V gene data show CDR1 as LNHDA and CDR2 as SQIVND (reference sequence). CDR3 coding DNA: TGTGCCAGTAGTATTGGCTACGCTAACTATGGCTACACCTTC. This sequence encodes CASSIGYANYGYTF.

This clone was counted at least ten times. The V and J genes are TRBV7-2 and TRBJ2-2; 7 bases fit TRBD1. From germline, CDR1 is SGHTA and CDR2 FQGNSA. The junction had 5 bases not matched to a gene; V was cut back by 2 bases and J by 2 bases. The CDR3 has 16 residues. DNA for the CDR3: TGTGCCAGCAGCTTATTCCGGGACAGAAACACCGGGGAGCTGTTTTTT. Translated: CASSLFRDRNTGELFF.

The V call is TRBV6-1, the J call TRBJ1-2, with D perhaps matching TRBD1 (5 bases). Trimming shortened V by 4 bases and J by 5 bases, and 14 bases separated the two germline ends. The CDR3 covers 14 residues. Germline V gene sequence: CDR1 MNHNS, CDR2 SASEGT. CDR3 coding DNA: TGTGCCAGCAGTGTTATGGGACGGAGATATGGCTACACCTTC. Its translation is CASSVMGRRYGYTF.

The chain uses TRBV7-9 and TRBJ2-7, with D hard to call. This CDR3 spans 12 amino acids. V was pared by 5 bases and J by 7 bases, with 12 bases between. Germline V gives CDR1 SEHNR, CDR2 FQNEAQ (reference sequence). CDR3 residues: CASSPAIVEQYF. The CDR3 nucleotides read TGTGCCAGCAGCCCAGCTATAGTGGAGCAGTACTTC.

The CDR3 protein is CASSSQSGSADTQYF. The CDR3 coding sequence is TGTGCCAGCAGCTCTCAAAGCGGGAGTGCAGATACGCAGTATTTT. The rearrangement uses TRBV7-3 and TRBJ2-3, with TRBD2 identical over 8 bases. From germline, CDR1 is SGHTA and CDR2 FQGTGA. CDR3 size: 15 residues. The junction had 7 bases not matched to a gene; V was cut back by 4 bases and J by 4 bases.

The rearrangement links TRBV29-1 to TRBJ1-1; no firm D call. There are 11 residues in the CDR3. The V end lost 6 bases, the J end lost 4 bases, and 9 bases lay between the germline ends. Germline CDR1 and CDR2: SQVTM and ANQGSEA. This chain's CDR3 is CSVWGGTEAFF. In DNA form, the CDR3 reads TGCAGCGTATGGGGAGGCACTGAAGCTTTCTTT.

The rearrangement links TRBV11-2 to TRBJ1-3, with D possibly matching TRBD1 (5 bases). From germline, CDR1 is SGHAT and CDR2 FQNNGV. The CDR3 has 18 amino acids. Between the trimmed V and J ends, which lost 4 bases and 1 base, there was a span of 20 bases. DNA for the CDR3: TGTGCCAGCAGCTCTTACCGAGACCAGGGACCGTCTGGAAACACCATATATTTT. Amino acid sequence: CASSSYRDQGPSGNTIYF.

This sequence joins TRBV7-3 and TRBJ1-2; D ambiguous. Deletions cut 2 bases from V and 4 bases from J, with 17 bases between. The CDR3 length is 16 residues. From germline, CDR1 is SGHTA and CDR2 FQGTGA. The CDR3 protein is CASSLAGAQAPYGYTF. In nucleotides, the CDR3 is TGTGCCAGCAGCTTAGCAGGAGCGCAGGCTCCCTATGGCTACACCTTC.

The table lists this clone with a count of one. This chain links TRBV7-9 with TRBJ2-2, with D uncertain. The V and J ends lost 5 bases and 3 bases respectively, with 16 bases between them. Germline assignment: CDR1 SEHNR and CDR2 FQNEAQ (reference sequence). CDR3 size: 16 residues. CDR3 region: CASSPPESVDTGELFF. CDR3 DNA: TGTGCCAGCAGCCCGCCCGAGAGCGTGGACACCGGGGAGCTGTTTTTT.

The CDR3 loop reads CASSPDRVGYGYTF. In nucleotides, the CDR3 is TGTGCCAGCAGTCCAGACAGGGTGGGCTATGGCTACACCTTC. The genes are TRBV27 and TRBJ1-2, with 7 bases aligning to TRBD1. The germline CDR1 and CDR2 sequences are MNHEY and SMNVEV (reference sequence). CDR3 length: 14 residues. The V gene end was trimmed by 5 bases and the J gene end by 4 bases; junction bases not matched to a gene: 7.

V usage is TRBV28 and J usage is TRBJ1-2; 7 bases fit TRBD1. V was clipped by 5 bases and J by 12 bases; unmatched bases: 21. Germline CDR1 reads MDHEN; CDR2 reads SYDVKM. The CDR3 covers 16 residues. The CDR3 region is CASSPGEGAKNLVHTF. CDR3 sequence (DNA): TGTGCCAGCAGTCCCGGGGAGGGGGCGAAGAATCTGGTCCACACCTTC.

V and J are TRBV4-2 and TRBJ2-1, with D unresolved. Trimming removed 0 bases from V and 6 bases from J, with 12 bases in between. The germline V gene encodes CDR1 LGHNA and CDR2 YNFKEQ. The CDR3 covers 15 residues. In DNA, the CDR3 is TGTGCCAGCAGCCAAGAAGAGCAGGAAATCAATGAGCAGTTCTTC. Protein: CASSQEEQEINEQFF.

The rearrangement links TRBV11-3 to TRBJ2-5; the match to TRBD2 covers 12 bases. The junction had 3 bases not matched to a gene; V was cut back by 4 bases and J by 0 bases. The CDR3 covers 16 residues. Germline V gives CDR1 SGHNT, CDR2 YENEEA. Here the CDR3 reads CASSYGLAGHQETQYF. For the CDR3, the DNA is TGTGCCAGCAGCTACGGACTAGCGGGACACCAAGAGACCCAGTACTTC.

The V call is TRBV7-6, the J call TRBJ2-1; possibly TRBD2 for D (5 bases). The germline V and J ends were trimmed by 5 bases and 10 bases, with 33 bases remaining between them. Germline loops: CDR1 SGHVS, CDR2 FNYEAQ. The CDR3 runs to 19 residues. This CDR3 is CASSPGLQKWVQRRTEQFF. CDR3 nucleotide sequence: TGTGCCAGCAGCCCGGGATTGCAAAAATGGGTCCAACGGAGGACCGAGCAGTTCTTC.

The genes are TRBV25-1 and TRBJ1-1, with D uncertain. Trimming took off 4 bases at V and 3 bases at J, with 9 bases between the two ends. Germline CDR1 is MGHDK and CDR2 is SYGVNS. This CDR3 region has 13 residues. This CDR3 is CASSGPPYTEAFF. For the CDR3, the DNA is TGTGCCAGCAGTGGACCCCCGTACACTGAAGCTTTCTTT.

V is TRBV5-8 and J is TRBJ2-1; D not resolved. The CDR3 consists of 10 residues. The V end was cut by 7 bases, the J end by 8 bases, with 7 bases between. Germline V CDR1 and CDR2: SGHTS, YDEGEE. CDR3 bases: TGTGCCAGCTCCCCTCATGAGCAGTTCTTC. Its translation is CASSPHEQFF.

The chain combines TRBV4-2 with TRBJ1-1; no clear D. V was clipped by 4 bases and J by 6 bases, with 12 bases between them. The CDR3 is 13 amino acids. CDR1 is LGHNA and CDR2 is YNFKEQ in the germline V gene. The CDR3, as DNA: TGTGCCAGCAGCCCCCAAGTTAGGGCTGAAGCTTTCTTT. It is translated as CASSPQVRAEAFF.

CDR3: CASSAPGTSGRLAETQYF. The CDR3 region has the DNA TGTGCCAGCAGTGCCCCCGGGACTAGCGGGAGATTGGCAGAGACCCAGTACTTC. The chain combines TRBV28 with TRBJ2-5, with 14 bases fitting TRBD2. This CDR3 is built from 18 residues. V lost 5 bases and J lost 4; bases outside the gene matches: 12. Germline V gene sequence: CDR1 MDHEN, CDR2 SYDVKM.

This chain uses TRBV14 with TRBJ2-7; D is perhaps TRBD2 (6 bases). The CDR3 runs to 16 residues. Trimming cost V 5 bases and J 3 bases, with 20 bases left between them. CDR1 SGHDN and CDR2 FVKESK come from the germline V gene. For the CDR3, the DNA is TGTGCCAGCAGCGGATCGCGGGACGGACTAAACTACGAGCAGTACTTC. Translated, it gives CASSGSRDGLNYEQYF.

The chain links TRBV5-1 to TRBJ2-2, with 11 bases matching TRBD2. Germline CDR1 is SGHRS and CDR2 is YFSETQ. J was trimmed by 2 bases and V by 3 bases; bases with no gene match: 3. This CDR3 has 16 amino acids. The CDR3 spells CASSWGTSGNTGELFF. The CDR3, as DNA: TGCGCCAGCAGCTGGGGGACTAGCGGCAACACCGGGGAGCTGTTTTTT.

The chain recombines TRBV5-5 with TRBJ2-3; TRBD2 is a possible D gene (5 bases). With 0 bases removed from V and 0 bases from J, the gap between germline ends came to 8 bases. The CDR3 extends over 15 amino acids. Germline CDR1 SGHKS, CDR2 YYEKEE (reference sequence). The CDR3 reads CASSLDGVSTDTQYF. The CDR3, as DNA: TGTGCCAGCAGCTTGGACGGGGTTAGCACAGATACGCAGTATTTT.

The chain is built from TRBV28 and TRBJ2-3, with D hard to call. With 2 bases removed from V and 8 bases from J, the gap between germline ends came to 11 bases. CDR1 MDHEN and CDR2 SYDVKM come from the germline V gene. This CDR3 is built from 13 residues. The CDR3 bases are TGTGCCAGCAGTTTACAAGGCTACCCTACGCAGTATTTT. Residues: CASSLQGYPTQYF. The full variable domain, rest sourced from reference TRBV28 and TRBJ2-3, is DVKVTQSSRYLVKRTGEKVFLECVQDMDHENMFWYRQDPGLGLRLIYFSYDVKMKEKGDIPEGYSVSREKKERFSLILESASTNQTSMYLCASSLQGYPTQYFGPGTRLTVL.